This T cell receptor beta chain appears in the sequencing data of a study of T-cell reconstitution after alpha-beta-depleted transplantation in children (dated by TCRdb to the mid-2010s). Regarding the complete study: Using TCR repertoire profiling, the study quantitatively followed how T-cell immune reconstitution unfolded in children after TCRalphabeta/CD19-depleted allogeneic hematopoietic cell transplantation. What the study reported, not specific to this receptor: The frequencies of hyperexpanded clones fell over the following months, and after one year, T-cell counts and TCRbeta diversity were mostly attributed to newly produced T cells. Apparently early alphabetaT-cell count recovery about two months after transplant reportedly relied on only several hundred rapidly expanded clones derived from non-depleted graft cells. In some patients, the high TCRbeta diversity seen at day 60 was put down to recipient T cells and intrathymic progenitors that had survived conditioning.

The treatment or condition label on this specimen signifies: allogeneic hematopoietic cell transplantation with graft depleted of TCRalphabeta T cells and CD19 B cells. Transplant recipients were children who received TCRalphabeta/CD19-depleted allogeneic hematopoietic cell grafts. This clonotype was detected only a few times. Its cognate antigen has yet to be identified. There are no base qualities to consult, and no much larger clone falls within one base. The germline V gene (reference sequence) gives CDR1 as LNHNV and CDR2 as YYDKDF. V trim: 5 bases; J trim: 8 bases; unmatched bases: 22. The CDR3 runs 19 residues from the cysteine to the phenylalanine. Left in the record is the CDR3 DNA by itself, 57 bases read in frame from the first base. Library preparation used PCR. The sequencing machine was an Illumina HiSeq 2500. To normalize quantification of the TCRbeta repertoire, the TCR libraries were built with molecular barcoding that relied on unique molecular identifiers. In TCRdb, the public reads were trimmed at Q25 with fastp and aligned with MiXCR, with productive beta chains retained. Every CDR3 protein is listed once, alongside the most common genes and DNA of its rows. This sample holds hundreds of thousands of distinct CDR3 sequences; roughly 17% were observed only once. The ten largest clones capture around 30% of the sample.

Material: PBMCs, mostly from graft donor cells, obtained 360 days after TCRalphabeta/CD19-depleted stem cell transplant. The chain joins TRBV15 to TRBJ2-1, with TRBD2 identical over 9 junction bases. This TCR derives from a boy under two years old who had a stem cell transplant for Wiskott-Aldrich syndrome, so the T cells may come from the graft donor. CDR3 region: CATSPLTTRTSVKSYEQFF. The DNA reads TGTGCCACCAGCCCCCTCACTACTCGGACTAGCGTGAAGTCATATGAGCAGTTCTTC.